The 32 T cell receptor beta chains listed next were all sequenced from one sample in a study of T cells in Graves' hyperthyroidism and ophthalmopathy. TCR beta CDR3 regions were amplified from RNA. Initially, a first-round RT-PCR of the TCR CDR3 employed the HTBI primer set. TCRdb re-called the multiplex PCR reads through MiXCR, storing one row per CDR3 protein. This table holds fewer than 200,000 distinct CDR3 sequences, about a tenth found once. Material for sequencing was blood. Receptors were obtained from a woman younger than 30 with Graves' hyperthyroidism that later progressed to Graves' ophthalmopathy.

This clonotype has at least ten counts. The chain has TRBV5-1 and TRBJ2-7, with 8 bases fitting TRBD2. This CDR3 comprises 14 residues. V was clipped by 0 bases and J by 9 bases; unmatched bases: 8. Germline assignment: CDR1 SGHRS and CDR2 YFSETQ. The CDR3 region is CASSLVVSGNGQYF. The CDR3 bases are TGCGCCAGCAGCTTGGTTGTTAGCGGGAACGGGCAGTACTTC.

This clonotype was counted at least ten times. The CDR3 DNA sequence: TGTGCCAGCAGCCTGACAGGGGCAGGGGGCAATCAGCCCCAGCATTTT. It yields the protein CASSLTGAGGNQPQHF. The J gene is TRBJ1-5, the V gene TRBV12-3 or TRBV12-4, with 8 bases aligning to TRBD1. The ends lost 6 bases at V and 2 bases at J; junction bases unmatched: 9. This CDR3 has 16 amino acids.

This clonotype was seen repeatedly, ten times or more. The chain employs TRBV20-1 and TRBJ2-5, with D possibly matching TRBD1 (5 bases). Trimming removed 5 bases from V and 4 bases from J, with 17 bases in between. This CDR3 spans 14 amino acids. CDR1 is DFQATT, CDR2 SNEGSKA, per germline (reference sequence). CDR3 DNA: TGCAGTGCTTTACACCAGGGAAGGGGAGAGACCCAGTACTTC. Translating it yields CSALHQGRGETQYF.

This clonotype was seen many times. V gene TRBV28 combines with J gene TRBJ2-1; the D is unclear. V lost 2 bases and J lost 4, with 12 bases in between. CDR3 length: 15 amino acids. Germline lookup yields CDR1 MDHEN and CDR2 SYDVKM. The CDR3 DNA follows: TGTGCCAGCAGTTTAGCAAGTCCGGGTTACAATGAGCAGTTCTTC. Translated, it gives CASSLASPGYNEQFF.

This clonotype was picked up many times. This chain uses TRBV11-2 with TRBJ2-7; D unresolved. CDR3 size: 17 residues. V was pared by 5 bases and J by 4 bases, with 24 bases between. Germline V gene sequence: CDR1 SGHAT, CDR2 FQNNGV. The CDR3 nucleotides are TGTGCCAGCAGCCCAGGATTTGACACCCGCATATCTTACGAGCAGTACTTC. This translates into CASSPGFDTRISYEQYF.

This clonotype was observed many times. Because the CDR3's place on the DNA is in doubt, the DNA is left out and the CDR3 is given as listed by TCRdb. The chain employs TRBV2 and TRBJ1-2; TRBD1 reflects the table's D call only, with no check against the DNA. Germline V gene data show CDR1 as SNHLY and CDR2 as FYNNEI. From its first to its last residue, the CDR3 has 15 amino acids. CDR3 sequence reads: CASSDTGSVFGSGTF.

This clonotype has ten or more counts. The chain is built from TRBV7-9 and TRBJ2-1; TRBD1 is a possible D gene (6 bases). Trimming pared 5 bases from V and 7 bases from J, leaving 12 bases between. The CDR3 has 13 amino acids. Germline values: CDR1 SEHNR, CDR2 FQNEAQ (reference sequence). This CDR3 is CASSEGHLNEQFF. Here the CDR3 DNA reads TGTGCCAGCAGCGAGGGACACTTAAATGAGCAGTTCTTC.

This clonotype was seen ten or more times. V is TRBV2 and J is TRBJ1-4; D is uncertain. This CDR3 comprises 15 residues. Germline V lookup: CDR1 SNHLY, CDR2 FYNNEI. V lost 2 bases and J 0 bases, leaving 7 bases between the germline ends. In nucleotides, the CDR3 is TGTGCCAGCAGTGAAAGGATGACAACTAATGAAAAACTGTTTTTT. This translates into CASSERMTTNEKLFF.

This clonotype has at least ten counts. J is TRBJ1-4 and V is TRBV7-9, with TRBD1 identical over 9 bases. Germline V CDR1 and CDR2: SEHNR, FQNEAQ (reference sequence). This CDR3 is 14 amino acids long. J gave up 8 bases and V 7 bases, and 8 bases lay outside the gene matches. CDR3 amino acids: CASKQGARGEKLFF. CDR3 DNA sequence: TGTGCCAGCAAACAGGGGGCGCGTGGGGAAAAACTGTTTTTT.

The table lists this clonotype with a few counts. The chain combines TRBV5-1 with TRBJ2-5, with TRBD2 matching over 13 bases. The V and J ends lost 0 bases and 0 bases, in that order; junction bases with no gene match: 11. Germline CDR1 reads SGHRS; CDR2 reads YFSETQ. The CDR3 is 20 residues long. In DNA form, the CDR3 reads TGCGCCAGCAGCTTGGAGTTGACTAGCGGGAGGTGGGGGTACCAAGAGACCCAGTACTTC. Protein: CASSLELTSGRWGYQETQYF.

This clonotype showed up just a few times. V gene TRBV19 combines with J gene TRBJ2-1; unclear D gene. This CDR3 is built from 15 residues. In germline, CDR1 is LNHDA, CDR2 SQIVND (reference sequence). V was clipped by 3 bases and J by 0 bases, with 9 bases between them. The DNA for the CDR3 is TGTGCCAGTAGTATGGTGGGAACCTCCTACAATGAGCAGTTCTTC. It translates to CASSMVGTSYNEQFF. Looking up the rest from reference TRBV19 and TRBJ2-1 gives the full variable domain: DGGITQSPKYLFRKEGQNVTLSCEQNLNHDAMYWYRQDPGQGLRLIYYSQIVNDFQKGDIAEGYSVSREKKESFPLTVTSAQKNPTAFYLCASSMVGTSYNEQFFGPGTRLTVL.

This clonotype was counted at least ten times. The V and J genes are TRBV7-3 and TRBJ2-1; the match to TRBD2 covers 9 bases. The CDR3 runs to 15 residues. Germline values: CDR1 SGHTA, CDR2 FQGTGA. Trimming took 5 bases from V and 5 from J; bases not matched to a gene: 7. This chain's CDR3 is CASSPGASGNNEQFF. Here the CDR3 DNA reads TGTGCCAGCAGCCCTGGGGCTAGCGGGAACAATGAGCAGTTCTTC.

This clonotype was seen repeatedly, ten times or more. The V gene is TRBV7-9, the J gene TRBJ2-1, with 11 bases aligning to TRBD2. V was pared by 10 bases and J by 8 bases, with 7 bases of the junction left unmatched. Germline CDR1 and CDR2: SEHNR and FQNEAQ (reference sequence). The CDR3 runs 13 residues. The CDR3 reads CAIISGGAYEQFF. CDR3 in DNA: TGTGCCATCATTAGCGGGGGGGCCTATGAGCAGTTCTTC.

This clonotype has more than one count but fewer than ten. The V call is TRBV5-1, the J call TRBJ2-5; D tentatively reads TRBD1 or TRBD2 (5 bases each). This CDR3 is built from 14 residues. The V and J ends lost 6 bases and 5 bases respectively, with 17 bases between them. Germline-derived CDR1 and CDR2 are SGHRS and YFSETQ. The CDR3 region has the DNA TGCGCCAGCACTCAGGGAGCCGGTGTGGAGACCCAGTACTTC. Its protein product is CASTQGAGVETQYF.

Ten or more counts support this clonotype. The chain uses TRBV28 and TRBJ2-5; 7 bases fit TRBD1. In germline, CDR1 is MDHEN, CDR2 SYDVKM. The CDR3 has 14 residues. The trim removed 6 bases at V and 7 bases at J, leaving 11 bases unmatched. CDR3 amino acids: CASSDREDKRTQYF. The DNA of the CDR3 is TGTGCCAGCAGCGACAGGGAAGACAAGAGGACCCAGTACTTC.

This clonotype was recorded at least ten times. The J gene is TRBJ1-4, the V gene TRBV2; D perhaps matches TRBD1 (6 bases). V was shortened by 6 bases and J by 4 bases, with 15 bases between the two germline ends. This CDR3 contains 15 residues. Looked up from germline, CDR1 is SNHLY and CDR2 is FYNNEI. CDR3 nucleotides: TGTGCCAGCAGCCACAAGGGGGAGTTTAATGAAAAACTGTTTTTT. This sequence encodes CASSHKGEFNEKLFF. Full variable domain (remainder filled in from reference TRBV2 and TRBJ1-4): EPEVTQTPSHQVTQMGQEVILRCVPISNHLYFYWYRQILGQKVEFLVSFYNNEISEKSEIFDDQFSVERPDGSNFTLKIRSTKLEDSAMYFCASSHKGEFNEKLFFGSGTQLSVL.

This clonotype has a count of ten or more. The rearrangement uses TRBV6-1 and TRBJ1-2; 10 bases are shared with TRBD1. V lost 3 bases and J lost 5; bases outside the gene matches: 3. The CDR3 sequence is 14 residues long. CDR1 MNHNS and CDR2 SASEGT come from the germline V gene. The CDR3 loop is CASSDLGQGYGYTF. Written as DNA, the CDR3 is TGTGCCAGCAGTGACCTGGGACAGGGGTATGGCTACACCTTC.

This clonotype was recorded at least ten times. This chain joins TRBV9 and TRBJ1-5; D call uncertain. The CDR3 is 14 amino acids. The germline CDR1 and CDR2 sequences are SGDLS and YYNGEE. V lost 0 bases and J 5 bases, leaving 9 bases between the germline ends. The CDR3 spells CASSVGLEDQPQHF. The CDR3 nucleotides are TGTGCCAGCAGCGTAGGCTTAGAGGATCAGCCCCAGCATTTT.

There are many counts of this clonotype. The chain combines TRBV11-2 with TRBJ2-2; the match to TRBD2 covers 10 bases. Germline V gene sequence: CDR1 SGHAT, CDR2 FQNNGV. V lost 5 bases to trimming and J lost 5 bases; unmatched junction nucleotides: 11. This CDR3 is built from 17 residues. The CDR3 DNA follows: TGTGCCAGCAGCCTATCCCAGCGGGGGGGCCAGACCGGGGAGCTGTTTTTT. It is translated as CASSLSQRGGQTGELFF.

This clonotype was observed many times. This rearrangement joins TRBV12-3 or TRBV12-4 to TRBJ1-1, with 9 positions matching TRBD1. The CDR3 runs 15 residues. V gave up 6 bases and J gave up 1 base; unmatched junction bases: 6. The CDR3 is CASRQPGQGNTEAFF. In DNA form, the CDR3 reads TGTGCCAGCAGACAACCGGGACAGGGGAACACTGAAGCTTTCTTT.

This clonotype was seen more than once but under ten times. The chain carries TRBV4-2 and TRBJ2-7, with D possibly matching TRBD2 (6 bases). Germline CDR1 LGHNA, CDR2 YNFKEQ. Deletions cut 0 bases from V and 0 bases from J, with 15 bases between. The CDR3 contains 17 residues. Written as DNA, the CDR3 is TGTGCCAGCAGCCAAGATCGGGACTCCTTAAGCTCCTACGAGCAGTACTTC. Its translation: CASSQDRDSLSSYEQYF.

The chain joins TRBV30 to TRBJ2-1, with D possibly matching TRBD2 (5 bases). Trimming took 4 bases from V and 0 from J, leaving 13 bases between them. The CDR3 consists of 15 residues. The germline V gene has CDR1 GTSNPN and CDR2 SVGIG (reference sequence). CDR3 residues: CAWTGGGYSYNEQFF. The CDR3 DNA reads TGTGCCTGGACTGGAGGCGGTTACTCCTACAATGAGCAGTTCTTC.

This clonotype was detected many times. At one of its ends the junction is not consistent with the germline gene, which may arise from a read error. The chain has TRBV11-2 and TRBJ1-1, with D perhaps TRBD1 (5 bases). Germline assignment: CDR1 SGHAT and CDR2 FQNNGV. The CDR3 is 14 amino acids. The CDR3 sequence is CASSSLWGNTETFF. The CDR3 DNA reads TGTGCCAGCAGCTCCCTGTGGGGGAACACTGAAACTTTCTTT.

The chain links TRBV28 to TRBJ2-2; D may match TRBD1 or TRBD2 (7 bases each). Germline assignment: CDR1 MDHEN and CDR2 SYDVKM. V was clipped by 8 bases and J by 5 bases, with 15 bases between them. This CDR3 comprises 14 residues. The CDR3 nucleotides read TGTGCCAGCTTCAGGGGGGGAACAACCGGGGAGCTGTTTTTT. Its translation: CASFRGGTTGELFF.

This clonotype showed up many times. This rearrangement joins TRBV30 to TRBJ1-6; 11 bases map to TRBD1. The CDR3 spans 17 residues. V lost 2 bases, J lost 6 bases, and 9 bases stayed unmatched. Germline lookup yields CDR1 GTSNPN and CDR2 SVGIG (reference sequence). CDR3 sequence: CAWSNRLGTGGNSPLHF. For the CDR3, the DNA is TGTGCCTGGAGTAACCGACTCGGGACAGGGGGTAATTCACCCCTCCACTTT.

This clonotype was seen ten or more times. CDR3 sequence reads: CASGLEWVTDTQYF. The CDR3, as DNA: TGTGCTAGTGGTTTGGAATGGGTGACAGATACGCAGTATTTT. The chain links TRBV12-5 to TRBJ2-3; no clear D gene. CDR3 length: 14 amino acids. CDR1 and CDR2 (germline): LGHNT, FRNRAP. V lost 1 base and J 3 bases, leaving 8 bases between the germline ends.

This clonotype was observed at least ten times. The chain is built from TRBV10-3 and TRBJ2-1; D remains unclear. The germline V and J ends were trimmed by 3 bases and 7 bases, with 19 bases remaining between them. This CDR3 has 16 residues. Germline CDR1 and CDR2: ENHRY and SYGVKD. This CDR3 is CAISEWTAAPQNEQFF. The CDR3 DNA follows: TGTGCCATCAGTGAATGGACCGCGGCCCCACAAAATGAGCAGTTCTTC.

This clonotype was seen at least ten times. The chain links TRBV7-9 to TRBJ2-3; D remains ambiguous. The germline gives CDR1 SEHNR, CDR2 FQNEAQ (reference sequence). V was trimmed by 2 bases and J by 2 bases, leaving 11 bases between them. The CDR3 runs 15 residues. The CDR3 DNA is TGTGCCAGCAGCTTAAGTGTACAGTCCACAGATACGCAGTATTTT. Protein sequence: CASSLSVQSTDTQYF.

This clonotype was found many times. The gene calls are TRBV12-3 or TRBV12-4 and TRBJ1-1; D call uncertain. V dropped 1 base and J dropped 6 bases, with 9 bases sitting between them. The CDR3 length is 13 residues. The CDR3 loop reads CASSLGGVSEAFF. For the CDR3, the DNA is TGTGCCAGCAGTTTAGGCGGGGTTTCTGAAGCTTTCTTT.

In regard to this clonotype: This could be a read error, since a much larger clone is one nucleotide away. The rearrangement joins TRBV6-1 to TRBJ1-2; D not certain. This CDR3 contains 17 residues. Germline V lookup: CDR1 MNHNS, CDR2 SASEGT. CDR3 region: CASRFSAGSFTNYDYTF. For the CDR3, the DNA is TGTGCCAGCAGGTTCTCGGCAGGATCCTTCACTAACTATGACTACACCTTC.

This clonotype has a count of ten or more. The DNA for the CDR3 is TGTGCCAGCAGTGGGAGGATCTCAACTAATGAAAAACTGTTTTTT. Protein product: CASSGRISTNEKLFF. The chain is built from TRBV12-3 or TRBV12-4 and TRBJ1-4; no definite D call. The CDR3 runs to 15 residues. V gave up 5 bases and J gave up 0 bases, with 10 bases separating them.

This clonotype has ten or more counts. The chain employs TRBV6-1 and TRBJ1-1; possible D gene TRBD1, 5 bases. Germline V gene data show CDR1 as MNHNS and CDR2 as SASEGT. This CDR3 contains 12 residues. Trimming took 8 bases from V and 4 from J, leaving 11 bases between them. CDR3 residues: CASFSGSTEAFF. DNA for the CDR3: TGTGCCAGCTTTTCAGGGAGCACTGAAGCTTTCTTT.